This T cell receptor (beta chain) was recorded in a study of Graves' ophthalmopathy and Graves' hyperthyroidism (dated by TCRdb to 2016 to 2019). Broadly, across the study: Peripheral blood samples were taken at the time of initial diagnosis, before any treatment was given. The study used signatures of the TCR beta repertoire to tell Graves' ophthalmopathy apart from Graves' hyperthyroidism and to predict which patients would progress to ophthalmopathy. In total, approximately 140 blood samples were TCR-sequenced: approximately 42 ophthalmopathy, about 75 hyperthyroidism and about 17 hyperthyroidism-to-ophthalmopathy patients. A discovery set of 100 patients (around 45 ophthalmopathy, 57 stable hyperthyroidism) was enrolled to explore V-J signatures distinguishing ophthalmopathy from hyperthyroidism. The independent validation cohort included approximately 19 hyperthyroidism patients plus 17 patients who later progressed from hyperthyroidism to ophthalmopathy. In six hyperthyroidism patients, the T-cell repertoire of thyroid tissue was compared with the T-cell repertoire of blood. Following sample collection, hyperthyroidism patients were given methimazole at a starting dose of 30 mg daily, and ophthalmopathy patients were given high-dose intravenous methylprednisolone. The 75 to 100 discovery patients were divided at random into training and test sets in a 7:3 ratio. The full study reports these points: Most expanded thyroid clonotypes with frequency above 0.001 were also detected in blood, suggesting blood repertoires may reflect the thyroid immune response. In cross-validation, the 13-signature model distinguished ophthalmopathy from stable hyperthyroidism with 87.88% sensitivity and approximately 81% specificity, while in the test set the corresponding values were around 79% and 71%. Sample size was not predetermined statistically, and investigators were not blinded to group allocation. In validation, the model predicted ophthalmopathy progression with less than 71% sensitivity and roughly 72% specificity; some 13 predicted patients were CT-confirmed with GO in a median of about 6.1 months.

This clonotype showed up many times. Its antigen specificity is not known. No much larger clonotype is one base removed from it; base qualities were not supplied. The CDR3 contains 12 residues, cysteine and phenylalanine counted. This entry keeps only the CDR3 DNA: 36 bases, framed from base 1. Looking up the germline V gene yields CDR1 MNHEY and CDR2 SVGAGI. V was cut back by 4 bases and J by 5 bases, leaving a gap of 9 bases between them. Ophthalmopathy patients were characterized by moderately to severely active disease, a Clinical Activity Score of at least 3, a NOSPECS grade of at least 4, and a disease duration under 3 months. Patients were excluded if they had other autoimmune diseases, uncontrolled infections, pregnancy or lactation. Clinical symptoms, serum thyroxine, TRAb, thyroid ultrasound and orbital computed tomography formed the basis of the diagnosis. PBMCs were isolated from about 9.1 ml of fresh peripheral blood by Ficoll-Paque density gradient centrifugation. Total RNA was extracted using Trizol reagent, and RNA quality was checked on an Agilent 2100 Bioanalyzer.

For repertoire sequencing, TCR beta CDR3 regions were amplified from RNA transcripts. The first round was an RT-PCR using HTBI primers with the Qiagen OneStep RT-PCR kit, and this first round was followed by a second-round multiplex PCR, then size selection and purification. Libraries were sequenced on an Illumina HiSeq2000 using paired-end 100 bp reads. Turning to the authors' computational methods: Reads were processed with SOAPnuke, discarding reads with adapters, uncalled bases, mean Phred below 15, or no exact constant-primer or identifier match. High-quality paired reads were merged with COPE v1.2.5. Each unique nucleotide sequence was defined as a clonotype, and clonotypes were aligned to IMGT TRB V, D and J references with MiTCR v1.1. The analysis was limited to V-J combinations with a frequency above 0.0001, which together covered just over 98% of the repertoires. For each V-J combination, a TCR clonal expansion and chaos score was defined as F50 clonal expansion divided by the chaos observed in the TCRdist matrix. Welch's t-statistics and random forest were used to narrow the features down to around 12 V-J combinations, which were then fed into a naive Bayes classifier. Thyroid-blood repertoire similarity was quantified with the Morisita-Horn index. TCRdb redid the processing of the public reads, applying fastp at Q25 and MiXCR, and retained in-frame beta chains. When rows share a CDR3 protein, they turn into one entry using the most common DNA and genes. For this entry, the V and J calls and clone size follow TCRdb and not the study's own pipeline. The sample table lists under 250,000 distinct CDR3 sequences, about a fifth of them with a count of one. Together, the top ten hold under 55% of the sample.

The chain was built from TRBV6-5 and TRBJ2-7; the D gene remains uncertain. The sequenced sample was peripheral blood. This receptor was identified in a woman aged 50 to 60 with Graves' ophthalmopathy. Donor details come from another sample of the same person, matched by shared clones. Here the CDR3 is given as CASSFGDNEQYF. The nucleotides are TGTGCCAGCAGTTTCGGTGATAACGAGCAGTACTTC.